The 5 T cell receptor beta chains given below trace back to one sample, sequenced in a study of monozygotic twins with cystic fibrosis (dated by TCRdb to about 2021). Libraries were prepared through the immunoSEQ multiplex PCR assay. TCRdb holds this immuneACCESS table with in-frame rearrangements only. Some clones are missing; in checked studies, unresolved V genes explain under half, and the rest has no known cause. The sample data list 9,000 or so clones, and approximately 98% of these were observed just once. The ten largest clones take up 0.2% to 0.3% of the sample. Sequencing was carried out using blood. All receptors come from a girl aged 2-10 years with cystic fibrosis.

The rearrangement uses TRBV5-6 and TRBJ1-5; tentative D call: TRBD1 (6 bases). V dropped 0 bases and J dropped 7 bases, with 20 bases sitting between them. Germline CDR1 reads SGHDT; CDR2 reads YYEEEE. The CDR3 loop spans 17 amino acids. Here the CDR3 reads CASSLARGPMAGQPQHF. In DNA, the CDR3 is TGTGCCAGCAGCTTGGCCCGGGGGCCAATGGCCGGGCAGCCCCAGCATTTT. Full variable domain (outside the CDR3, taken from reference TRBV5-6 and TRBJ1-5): DAGVTQSPTHLIKTRGQQVTLRCSPKSGHDTVSWYQQALGQGPQFIFQYYEEEERQRGNFPDRFSGHQFPNYSSELNVNALLLGDSALYLCASSLARGPMAGQPQHFGDGTRLSIL.

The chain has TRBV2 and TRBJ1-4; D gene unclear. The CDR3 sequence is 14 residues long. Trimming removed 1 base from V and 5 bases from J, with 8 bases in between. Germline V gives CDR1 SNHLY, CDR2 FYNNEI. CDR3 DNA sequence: TGTGCCAGCAGTGAAGTGGCAGCGAATGAAAAACTGTTTTTT. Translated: CASSEVAANEKLFF.

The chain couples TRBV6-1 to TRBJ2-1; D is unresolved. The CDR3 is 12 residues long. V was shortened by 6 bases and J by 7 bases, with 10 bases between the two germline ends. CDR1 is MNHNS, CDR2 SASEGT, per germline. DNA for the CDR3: TGTGCCAGCAGCCATACACCTAATGAGCAGTTCTTC. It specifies CASSHTPNEQFF.

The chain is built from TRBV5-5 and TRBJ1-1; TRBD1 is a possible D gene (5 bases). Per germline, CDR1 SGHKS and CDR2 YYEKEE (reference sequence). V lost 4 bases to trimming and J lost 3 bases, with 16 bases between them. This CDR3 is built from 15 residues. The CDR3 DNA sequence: TGTGCCAGCAGCCCACATGGGGCGGGACACACTGAAGCTTTCTTT. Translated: CASSPHGAGHTEAFF.

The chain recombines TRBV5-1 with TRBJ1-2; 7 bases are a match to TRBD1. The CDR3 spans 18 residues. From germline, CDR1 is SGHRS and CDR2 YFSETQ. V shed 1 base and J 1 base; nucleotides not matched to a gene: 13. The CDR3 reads CASSLSFIGQEFNYGYTF. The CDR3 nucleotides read TGCGCCAGCAGCTTGTCATTCATAGGACAGGAATTTAACTATGGCTACACCTTC. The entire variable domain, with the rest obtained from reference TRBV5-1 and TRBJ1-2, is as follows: KAGVTQTPRYLIKTRGQQVTLSCSPISGHRSVSWYQQTPGQGLQFLFEYFSETQRNKGNFPGRFSGRQFSNSRSEMNVSTLELGDSALYLCASSLSFIGQEFNYGYTFGSGTRLTVV.